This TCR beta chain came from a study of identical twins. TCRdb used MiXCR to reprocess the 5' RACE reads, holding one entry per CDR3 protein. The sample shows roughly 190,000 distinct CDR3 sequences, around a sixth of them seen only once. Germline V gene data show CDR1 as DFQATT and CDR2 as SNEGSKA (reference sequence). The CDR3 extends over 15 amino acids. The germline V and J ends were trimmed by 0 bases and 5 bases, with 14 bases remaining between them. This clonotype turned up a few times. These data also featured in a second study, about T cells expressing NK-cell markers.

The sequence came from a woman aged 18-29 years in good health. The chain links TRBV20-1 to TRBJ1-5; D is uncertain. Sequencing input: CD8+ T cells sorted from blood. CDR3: CSARDKQGNYQPQHF. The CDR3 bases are TGCAGTGCTAGAGATAAACAAGGGAACTATCAGCCCCAGCATTTT.